These 25 T cell receptor beta chains were sequenced from one sample in a study of OX40 agonist ivuxolimab in advanced cancers. Using immunoSEQ multiplex PCR, the repertoire was profiled, and TCRdb retains in-frame clones only, with some absent. The data hold more than 80,000 clones, with about nine tenths observed a single time. This specimen consisted of CD4+ or CD8+ T cells sorted from blood, obtained in a trial of the OX40 agonist ivuxolimab. The receptors come from an adult with an advanced solid tumor such as melanoma, head and neck, liver or kidney cancer.

The chain joins TRBV7-9 to TRBJ2-3; the D is unclear. V was pared by 4 bases and J by 4 bases, with 12 bases between. The CDR3 extends over 14 amino acids. Germline V gene sequence: CDR1 SEHNR, CDR2 FQNEAQ (reference sequence). CDR3: CASSSRPAADTQYF. For the CDR3, the DNA is TGTGCCAGCAGCTCACGGCCGGCGGCAGATACGCAGTATTTT.

This rearrangement joins TRBV2 to TRBJ1-6, with D perhaps TRBD1 (6 bases). CDR1 and CDR2 (germline): SNHLY, FYNNEI. This CDR3 spans 14 amino acids. V lost 0 bases to trimming and J lost 10 bases, with 10 bases between them. This CDR3 reads CASSEAIGGSPLHF. In nucleotides, the CDR3 is TGTGCCAGCAGTGAAGCGATCGGGGGCTCACCCCTCCACTTT.

The rearrangement uses TRBV2 and TRBJ2-3; the match to TRBD2 covers 10 bases. J was trimmed by 4 bases and V by 1 base; bases with no gene match: 5. The germline gives CDR1 SNHLY, CDR2 FYNNEI. This CDR3 comprises 16 residues. The CDR3 DNA sequence: TGTGCCAGCAGTGAAGTGGGAGCGGGGGGGTCAGATACGCAGTATTTT. Translated: CASSEVGAGGSDTQYF.

This chain uses TRBV19 with TRBJ2-1, with D perhaps matching TRBD2 (7 bases). This CDR3 is 15 amino acids long. Looked up from germline, CDR1 is LNHDA and CDR2 is SQIVND (reference sequence). V lost 3 bases and J 5 bases, leaving 14 bases between the germline ends. CDR3 amino acids: CASSIERGGHNEQFF. For the CDR3, the DNA is TGTGCCAGTAGTATTGAGAGGGGGGGCCACAATGAGCAGTTCTTC.

This clone was found once. This chain connects TRBV2 to TRBJ1-6, with 7 positions matching TRBD1. Germline V lookup: CDR1 SNHLY, CDR2 FYNNEI. CDR3 size: 15 residues. V trimming: 7 bases; J trimming: 9 bases; junction bases outside the gene matches: 12. CDR3 sequence: CASNARQGDGSPLHF. As DNA, the CDR3 is TGTGCCAGCAATGCGAGACAGGGTGATGGTTCACCCCTCCACTTT.

The chain employs TRBV7-2 and TRBJ2-3; D ambiguous. CDR1 is SGHTA and CDR2 is FQGNSA in the germline V gene. V was clipped by 0 bases and J by 3 bases, with 22 bases between them. The CDR3 consists of 19 residues. In DNA, the CDR3 is TGTGCCAGCAGCTTAGCTTGGGGAATGTCGGGTGTGAGTACAGATACGCAGTATTTT. Its protein product is CASSLAWGMSGVSTDTQYF.

The rearrangement links TRBV7-9 to TRBJ1-3; 10 bases are shared with TRBD1. Losses at the gene ends were 10 bases for V and 2 bases for J; bases not matched to a gene: 11. The CDR3 covers 16 residues. Germline V gene data show CDR1 as SEHNR and CDR2 as FQNEAQ (reference sequence). Here the CDR3 reads CATDSGQGSAGNTIYF. CDR3 nucleotide sequence: TGTGCCACCGATTCGGGACAGGGGTCGGCTGGAAACACCATATATTTT. The full variable domain, its missing parts supplied by reference TRBV7-9 and TRBJ1-3, is DTGVSQNPRHKITKRGQNVTFRCDPISEHNRLYWYRQTLGQGPEFLTYFQNEAQLEKSRLLSDRFSAERPKGSFSTLEIQRTEQGDSAMYLCATDSGQGSAGNTIYFGEGSWLTVV.

The V call is TRBV10-3, the J call TRBJ2-5; 7 bases map to TRBD1. V shed 10 bases and J 3 bases; nucleotides not matched to a gene: 11. This CDR3 contains 14 residues. The germline V gene has CDR1 ENHRY and CDR2 SYGVKD. CDR3 bases: TGTGCCAGCCGACCCGACAGGGATGAAGAGACCCAGTACTTC. As protein: CASRPDRDEETQYF.

The V gene is TRBV6-6, the J gene TRBJ1-2; D is perhaps TRBD1 (5 bases). The CDR3 runs 13 residues. V shed 6 bases and J shed 6 bases, with 14 bases lying between them. The germline V gene has CDR1 MNHNY and CDR2 SVGAGI (reference sequence). Written as DNA, the CDR3 is TGTGCCAGCAGCCCCCAGGGTAAGGATGGCTACACCTTC. It codes for CASSPQGKDGYTF.

This CDR3 is CAISETGPPHGYTF. The CDR3 DNA reads TGTGCCATCAGTGAGACGGGACCTCCCCATGGCTACACCTTC. This rearrangement joins TRBV10-3 to TRBJ1-2, with a weak D call TRBD1 (5 bases). The V gene's germline CDR1 is ENHRY and CDR2 SYGVKD. CDR3 length equals 14 residues. Trimming removed 2 bases at V and 6 bases at J, with 13 bases between.

The chain joins TRBV4-3 to TRBJ2-7; tentatively, D is TRBD2 (5 bases). This CDR3 is built from 13 residues. CDR1 is LGHNA and CDR2 is YSLEER in the germline V gene. The ends were cut back, 1 base at V and 6 bases at J, with 10 bases in the middle. Here the CDR3 DNA reads TGCGCCAGCAGCCAAGGGGAGAGGACCGAGCAGTACTTC. This codes for CASSQGERTEQYF.

The chain has TRBV30 and TRBJ1-4; 11 bases match TRBD1. The germline CDR1 and CDR2 sequences are GTSNPN and SVGIG (reference sequence). Unmatched junction bases numbered 10, after V lost 3 bases and J lost 13 bases. The CDR3 consists of 14 residues. In DNA, the CDR3 is TGTGCCTGGAGAGGACAGGGGGCCGTGGGCGGACTGTTTTTT. Translated, it gives CAWRGQGAVGGLFF.

V is TRBV25-1 and J is TRBJ1-5; D not certain. This CDR3 spans 15 amino acids. CDR1 is MGHDK, CDR2 SYGVNS, per germline. Trimming pared 11 bases from V and 0 bases from J, leaving 17 bases between. CDR3 protein: CARFRRHFSNQPQHF. In DNA, the CDR3 is TGTGCCCGTTTTCGGAGACACTTTAGCAATCAGCCCCAGCATTTT.

Here the CDR3 DNA reads TGTGCCAGCAGCTTTTACGCCGATACGCAGTATTTT. Translating it yields CASSFYADTQYF. V is TRBV7-2 and J is TRBJ2-3; unclear D gene. Trimming removed 3 bases from V and 6 bases from J, with 7 bases in between. This CDR3 is 12 amino acids long. The V gene's germline CDR1 is SGHTA and CDR2 FQGNSA.

This chain links TRBV11-2 with TRBJ2-7, with D possibly matching TRBD1 (6 bases). CDR1 and CDR2 from the germline V gene are SGHAT and FQNNGV. V shed 4 bases and J shed 8 bases, with 15 bases lying between them. This CDR3 spans 13 amino acids. CDR3 nucleotides: TGTGCCAGCAGCTCCCCACACAGGGAACAGCAGTACTTC. Translated: CASSSPHREQQYF. The full variable domain, with the rest looked up from reference TRBV11-2 and TRBJ2-7, is EAGVAQSPRYKIIEKRQSVAFWCNPISGHATLYWYQQILGQGPKLLIQFQNNGVVDDSQLPKDRFSAERLKGVDSTLKIQPAKLEDSAVYLCASSSPHREQQYFGPGTRLTVT.

As to this clone: The sample carries other DNA sequences with the same CDR3. J is TRBJ1-1 and V is TRBV11-2, with D unclear. This CDR3 is 12 amino acids long. Between the trimmed V and J ends, which lost 6 bases and 1 base, there was a span of 6 bases. The germline V gene has CDR1 SGHAT and CDR2 FQNNGV. In nucleotides, the CDR3 is TGTGCCAGCAGTAAGGAGAACACTGAAGCTTTCTTT. Protein product: CASSKENTEAFF.

V is TRBV19 and J is TRBJ1-4; maybe TRBD1 (6 bases). CDR3 size: 15 residues. Trimming cost V 3 bases and J 3 bases, with 11 bases left between them. Looked up from germline, CDR1 is LNHDA and CDR2 is SQIVND (reference sequence). Written as DNA, the CDR3 is TGTGCCAGTAGTATCGGACAGAACCCTAATGAAAAACTGTTTTTT. Encoded protein: CASSIGQNPNEKLFF.

J is TRBJ2-1 and V is TRBV30; the D gene is possibly TRBD2 (5 bases). Looked up from germline, CDR1 is GTSNPN and CDR2 is SVGIG (reference sequence). The CDR3 is 13 residues long. V lost 4 bases and J lost 0, with 7 bases in between. CDR3 in DNA: TGTGCCTGGATGAGGGACTCCTACAATGAGCAGTTCTTC. This codes for CAWMRDSYNEQFF.

The CDR3, as DNA: TGTGCCAGCAGTGAAAATCCAGGGACAGCTAGCACAGATACGCAGTATTTT. Protein product: CASSENPGTASTDTQYF. V gene TRBV25-1 combines with J gene TRBJ2-3; TRBD1 matches 7 bases. This CDR3 is 17 amino acids long. V was clipped by 2 bases and J by 0 bases; unmatched bases: 8. Germline values: CDR1 MGHDK, CDR2 SYGVNS.

CDR3 sequence (DNA): TGCGCCAGCAGCCGTGAGGCGAACACCGGGGAGCTGTTTTTT. Protein product: CASSREANTGELFF. The chain carries TRBV4-3 and TRBJ2-2; D is unclear. The length of the CDR3 is 14 residues. With 4 bases removed from V and 0 bases from J, the gap between germline ends came to 6 bases. The germline gives CDR1 LGHNA, CDR2 YSLEER.

This sequence joins TRBV2 and TRBJ1-1, with a weak D call TRBD1 (5 bases). This CDR3 is 15 amino acids long. Deletions cut 6 bases from V and 2 bases from J, with 16 bases between. From germline, CDR1 is SNHLY and CDR2 FYNNEI. CDR3 bases: TGTGCCAGCAGCGTTGGCAGGGCTGTCAACACTGAAGCTTTCTTT. Its translation is CASSVGRAVNTEAFF.

The V call is TRBV19, the J call TRBJ2-5; 7 nucleotides match TRBD2. Trimming removed 1 base from V and 1 base from J; junction bases left unmatched: 6. The germline gives CDR1 LNHDA, CDR2 SQIVND (reference sequence). This CDR3 has 16 residues. CDR3 residues: CASSIVGGMGQETQYF. DNA of the CDR3: TGTGCCAGTAGTATAGTCGGGGGGATGGGCCAAGAGACCCAGTACTTC.

The chain uses TRBV30 and TRBJ1-1; TRBD1 aligns across 7 bases. The CDR3 runs 12 residues. The ends lost 1 base at V and 4 bases at J; junction bases unmatched: 0. Per the germline V gene, CDR1 is GTSNPN and CDR2 is SVGIG (reference sequence). As DNA, the CDR3 is TGTGCCTGGAGTGGACAGGGCACTGAAGCTTTCTTT. Protein sequence: CAWSGQGTEAFF.

This chain links TRBV27 with TRBJ1-6; D is perhaps TRBD1 (5 bases). Trimming took 8 bases from V and 10 from J, leaving 15 bases between them. CDR1 is MNHEY and CDR2 is SMNVEV in the germline V gene (reference sequence). The CDR3 consists of 13 residues. CDR3: CASGTSGDSPLHF. The DNA of the CDR3 is TGTGCCAGCGGCACTTCGGGGGACTCACCCCTCCACTTT.

The chain's CDR3 is CASIGGLYYNSPLHF. In DNA, the CDR3 is TGTGCCAGTATCGGGGGGCTTTACTATAATTCACCCCTCCACTTT. The chain is built from TRBV19 and TRBJ1-6, with TRBD1 as a possible D gene (6 bases). Trimming cost V 7 bases and J 3 bases, with 13 bases left between them. Germline CDR1 is LNHDA and CDR2 is SQIVND (reference sequence). This CDR3 is built from 15 residues.